Detailed here is one T cell receptor (beta chain). Its specificity is not known. The data belong to a study of identical twins. From the 5' RACE reads, TCRdb called clonotypes with MiXCR, one entry per CDR3 protein. Here the sample spans 540,000 or so distinct CDR3 sequences, about a fifth being singletons. There are 13 residues in the CDR3. The V end lost 3 bases, the J end lost 6 bases, and 10 bases lay between the germline ends. Study results and limitations: Insertions were reduced in abundant cord blood beta clonotypes but not in memory repertoires.

These same data were also listed under a study on yellow fever vaccine responses in identical twins. Per that study: Twins reportedly had a vaccine T cell response that seemed partly convergent, partly personalized.

Sequences were obtained from CD4+ T cells sorted from blood. This receptor was taken from a woman between 18 and 29 years old in good health. The V and J genes are TRBV12-3 or TRBV12-4 and TRBJ2-3; no clear D gene. CDR3 loop: CASSFFQVDTQYF. The CDR3 region has the DNA TGTGCCAGCAGTTTTTTCCAGGTTGATACGCAGTATTTT.